Included here is one T cell receptor (beta chain) sequence, with context. Antigen specificity is unknown. The entry originates in a study of cytomegalovirus exposure and HLA in healthy donors. The PCR employed 60 Vbeta primers together with 13 Jbeta primers. The repertoire was sequenced with immunoSEQ multiplex PCR; TCRdb's copy has only in-frame clones and lacks some. The sample has some 62,000 clones; around 87% are singletons. Study-level results: Per published accounts, TCR beta sequences correctly predicted the HLA-A and HLA-B alleles of most subjects. Presence/absence results assume similar sequencing depth per donor, which may not hold.

V lost 3 bases, J lost 8 bases, and 7 bases lay in between. This CDR3 is built from 10 residues. CDR1 DFQATT and CDR2 SNEGSKA come from the germline V gene (reference sequence). This receptor was identified in a man aged 18 to 29 in good health and CMV-seronegative. The chain links TRBV20-1 to TRBJ1-2; no reliable D call. Sequencing was performed on PBMCs. CDR3: CSASLVGYTF. The CDR3 region has the DNA TGCAGTGCTAGTCTTGTGGGCTACACCTTC.